This TCR beta chain was observed in a study of OX40 agonist ivuxolimab in advanced cancers. Assay: immunoSEQ multiplex PCR; the TCRdb copy retains only in-frame clones and omits some. This table holds approximately 65,000 clones, roughly nine tenths found once. General study findings and limits: The expanded peripheral T cells' antigen specificity was not determined.

As regards this clone: Its matching antigen is unknown.

CDR1 and CDR2 from the germline V gene are SGHRS and YFSETQ. With V trimmed by 7 bases and J by 0 bases, 6 bases remained unmatched. This CDR3 is 16 amino acids long. Sample: CD4+ or CD8+ T cells sorted from blood, taken in a trial of the OX40 agonist ivuxolimab. V and J are TRBV5-1 and TRBJ2-2; 10 bases are shared with TRBD2. This TCR came from an adult with an advanced solid tumor such as melanoma, head and neck, liver or kidney cancer. The CDR3 DNA sequence: TGCGCCAGCCATAGCGGGGGGCCAGCGAACACCGGGGAGCTGTTTTTT. Translated: CASHSGGPANTGELFF.